The 3 T cell receptor beta chains given below trace back to one sample, sequenced in a study of CD8+CD57+ T cells in acquired aplastic anemia. Genomic DNA, serving as template, underwent TCR beta VDJ and CDR3 profiling. From the reads, TCRdb called clonotypes with MiXCR, one entry per CDR3 protein. Among 150,000 to 200,000 distinct CDR3 sequences, 50% to 75% were seen once, and the ten largest hold under 60%. Sequencing input: sorted CD4+, CD8+, or CD8+CD57+ T cells (not recorded which) from PBMCs. The receptors were gathered from a human donor with severe aplastic anemia or a healthy control (not recorded which).

This clonotype has at least ten counts. This sequence joins TRBV11-2 and TRBJ2-7; no firm D call. Germline V CDR1 and CDR2: SGHAT, FQNNGV. V shed 2 bases and J shed 3 bases, with 11 bases lying between them. This CDR3 contains 14 residues. Written as DNA, the CDR3 is TGTGCCAGCAGCTTACTCACGGGCGACTACGAGCAGTACTTC. It codes for CASSLLTGDYEQYF.

A remark on this clonotype: This CDR3 fails to terminate in the conserved phenylalanine or tryptophan, so it likely reflects a read error. The limits of the CDR3 on the DNA are not certain, so only TCRdb's listed CDR3 is given. The chain combines TRBV7-9 with TRBJ2-7. The CDR3 extends over 13 residues, inclusive of both ends. Germline V gene sequence: CDR1 SEHNR, CDR2 FQNEAQ (reference sequence). The CDR3 loop is CASSLANAYEQYL.

This clonotype was seen many times. The chain employs TRBV20-1 and TRBJ2-5; 13 nucleotides align to TRBD2. The V segment lost 5 bases and the J segment 5 bases; nucleotides outside the gene matches: 8. The CDR3 is 15 residues long. Per the germline V gene, CDR1 is DFQATT and CDR2 is SNEGSKA (reference sequence). In nucleotides, the CDR3 is TGCAGTGCTCTTGGACTAGCGGGGGAGGGGGAGACCCAGTACTTC. It is translated as CSALGLAGEGETQYF.